The 17 T cell receptor beta chains given below trace back to one sample, sequenced in a study of identical twins (dated by TCRdb to the mid-2010s). Libraries were made using 5' RACE. Sequencing took place on an Illumina HiSeq 2000. TCRdb reprocessing: public reads trimmed at Q25 with fastp, clones called with MiXCR, in-frame beta chains kept. Identical CDR3 proteins give one entry, which carries the most common genes and DNA. The sample data list some 500,000 distinct CDR3 sequences, and 12% to 15% of these were observed just once. Over 0.5% of the sample lies in the top ten. The same specimen was also included in a second study, on yellow fever vaccine responses in identical twins.

Sequenced material: CD4+ T cells sorted from blood. The receptors were sampled from a woman aged 18-29 years in good health.

This clonotype occurred many times. The chain's CDR3 is CASSLDWGDTQYF. The DNA of the CDR3 is TGTGCCAGCAGCTTAGACTGGGGGGATACGCAGTATTTT. The V call is TRBV11-2, the J call TRBJ2-3, with D perhaps given as TRBD1 or TRBD2 (5 bases each). Looked up from germline, CDR1 is SGHAT and CDR2 is FQNNGV. V lost 0 bases and J lost 6, with 7 bases in between. The CDR3 spans 13 residues.

The chain uses TRBV7-2 and TRBJ2-2; 7 positions agree with TRBD2. This CDR3 has 15 amino acids. Trimming removed 7 bases from V and 4 bases from J; junction bases left unmatched: 9. Germline V CDR1 and CDR2: SGHTA, FQGNSA. CDR3 DNA sequence: TGTGCCAGCATCTCTGCTAGCGGAACCACCGGGGAGCTGTTTTTT. Residues: CASISASGTTGELFF.

The genes are TRBV2 and TRBJ2-5; D possibly corresponds to TRBD2 (5 bases). CDR1 is SNHLY and CDR2 is FYNNEI in the germline V gene. This CDR3 contains 12 residues. The germline V and J ends were trimmed by 6 bases and 5 bases, with 10 bases remaining between them. CDR3 nucleotide sequence: TGTGCCAGCAGGATTACTAGGGAGACCCAGTACTTC. Its protein product is CASRITRETQYF. Combining the CDR3 with reference TRBV2 and TRBJ2-5 gives the whole variable domain EPEVTQTPSHQVTQMGQEVILRCVPISNHLYFYWYRQILGQKVEFLVSFYNNEISEKSEIFDDQFSVERPDGSNFTLKIRSTKLEDSAMYFCASRITRETQYFGPGTRLLVL.

This chain connects TRBV6-4 to TRBJ2-1; TRBD2 aligns across 9 bases. The germline gives CDR1 MRHNA, CDR2 SNTAGT. The CDR3 extends over 12 amino acids. Unmatched junction bases numbered 8, after V lost 5 bases and J lost 15 bases. The CDR3 sequence: CASSQGGGALFF. The CDR3 DNA follows: TGTGCCAGCAGTCAAGGCGGGGGGGCCTTGTTCTTC.

In this sample, this clonotype turned up many times. The J gene is TRBJ2-7, the V gene TRBV19; D not certain. Per germline, CDR1 LNHDA and CDR2 SQIVND (reference sequence). The CDR3 has 13 amino acids. The germline V and J ends were trimmed by 3 bases and 4 bases, with 10 bases remaining between them. In DNA, the CDR3 is TGTGCCAGTAGTATGCCGGGTCCATACGAGCAGTACTTC. Amino acids: CASSMPGPYEQYF.

The chain joins TRBV7-2 to TRBJ2-7; a possible D gene is TRBD1 (6 bases). The germline CDR1 and CDR2 sequences are SGHTA and FQGNSA. The CDR3 spans 13 residues. V was cut by 3 bases and J by 5 bases, with 11 bases left in between. DNA for the CDR3: TGTGCCAGCAGCTTGCAGGGGAACAACGAGCAGTACTTC. Translating gives CASSLQGNNEQYF.

This sequence joins TRBV4-3 and TRBJ2-1, with D maybe TRBD2 (5 bases). CDR3 length equals 17 residues. V was clipped by 0 bases and J by 8 bases, with 20 bases between them. Germline assignment: CDR1 LGHNA and CDR2 YSLEER. The CDR3 loop reads CASSQDQAGWGLDEQFF. The CDR3 DNA is TGCGCCAGCAGCCAAGATCAGGCGGGCTGGGGTTTGGATGAGCAGTTCTTC.

This clonotype showed up many times. This chain uses TRBV6-5 with TRBJ1-4, with no clear D. This CDR3 is built from 17 residues. V dropped 0 bases and J dropped 0 bases, with 11 bases sitting between them. Germline V CDR1 and CDR2: MNHEY, SVGAGI. The CDR3 DNA follows: TGTGCCAGCAGTTACTCGGTCCCAGAAGCAACTAATGAAAAACTGTTTTTT. Protein sequence: CASSYSVPEATNEKLFF.

The chain recombines TRBV5-3 with TRBJ2-3; maybe TRBD1 (5 bases). TRBV5-3 is an ORF for which the function is uncertain. The V end lost 9 bases, the J end lost 6 bases, and 20 bases lay between the germline ends. CDR3 length: 14 residues. DNA for the CDR3: TGTGCCATGAGCTTGGGGCTCCCCGTGGATACGCAGTATTTT. This gives the protein CAMSLGLPVDTQYF.

V gene TRBV27 combines with J gene TRBJ2-1; possible D gene TRBD1, 6 bases. Trimming removed 6 bases from V and 6 bases from J, with 15 bases in between. CDR1 and CDR2 from the germline V gene are MNHEY and SMNVEV (reference sequence). The length of the CDR3 is 14 residues. The CDR3 DNA follows: TGTGCCAGCAGCCGGGGACAACCCCTCAATGAGCAGTTCTTC. Translation gives CASSRGQPLNEQFF.

This clonotype has a handful of counts. Here the CDR3 DNA reads TGTGCCAGCAGTTTCTCCGGGACTATTCAAGAGACCCAGTACTTC. It translates to CASSFSGTIQETQYF. V gene TRBV28 combines with J gene TRBJ2-5, with TRBD2 matching 7 bases. The junction had 6 bases not matched to a gene; V was cut back by 3 bases and J by 2 bases. The germline CDR1 and CDR2 sequences are MDHEN and SYDVKM. CDR3 length equals 15 residues.

The chain is built from TRBV6-1 and TRBJ1-2; 10 bases are shared with TRBD1. CDR1 is MNHNS and CDR2 is SASEGT in the germline V gene. The CDR3 has 14 amino acids. V lost 6 bases and J lost 4; bases outside the gene matches: 5. CDR3: CASSWTGGPYGYTF. In nucleotides, the CDR3 is TGTGCCAGCAGCTGGACAGGGGGTCCCTATGGCTACACCTTC.

This clonotype appeared many times. The chain uses TRBV10-3 and TRBJ2-3, with 9 bases fitting TRBD1. The CDR3 runs 14 residues. V lost 6 bases, J lost 3 bases, and 4 bases stayed unmatched. CDR1 and CDR2 from the germline V gene are ENHRY and SYGVKD. The CDR3 coding sequence is TGTGCCATCAGAGGGGACAGGGAGACAGATACGCAGTATTTT. It encodes CAIRGDRETDTQYF.

The chain uses TRBV12-3 or TRBV12-4 and TRBJ2-1; 9 bases align to TRBD2. The CDR3 consists of 16 residues. Trimming at V came to 3 bases and at J to 5 bases, leaving 8 bases not matched to a gene. In DNA form, the CDR3 reads TGTGCCAGCAGTTTCAGCGTACTAGCGGGTAACAATGAGCAGTTCTTC. Its translation is CASSFSVLAGNNEQFF.

This clonotype was seen a handful of times. The CDR3 spells CASSAGRPGEQYF. As DNA, the CDR3 is TGTGCCAGCAGCGCGGGACGGCCCGGCGAGCAGTACTTC. V is TRBV9 and J is TRBJ2-7, with D perhaps given as TRBD1 or TRBD2 (5 bases each). CDR1 and CDR2 from the germline V gene are SGDLS and YYNGEE. The germline V and J ends were trimmed by 3 bases and 6 bases, with 13 bases remaining between them. This CDR3 has 13 amino acids.

The chain carries TRBV14 and TRBJ1-2, with 8 bases fitting TRBD1. From germline, CDR1 is SGHDN and CDR2 FVKESK. The CDR3 has 13 amino acids. Trimming removed 5 bases from V and 8 bases from J; junction bases left unmatched: 7. CDR3 coding DNA: TGTGCCAGCAGCTACCGGGACAGGCCCGGCTACACCTTC. The encoded protein is CASSYRDRPGYTF.

This clonotype was recorded many times. The genes are TRBV5-1 and TRBJ2-5; D gene uncertain. The CDR3 is 13 residues long. Trimming took 4 bases from V and 2 from J, leaving 9 bases between them. Germline values: CDR1 SGHRS, CDR2 YFSETQ. CDR3 coding DNA: TGCGCCAGCAGCCCCCCAAGTCAAGAGACCCAGTACTTC. This codes for CASSPPSQETQYF.